This T cell receptor (beta chain) is drawn from a study of identical twins. A few counts support this clonotype. Its antigen is still unknown. cDNA carried unique molecular identifiers, and a universal primer site was added by template switching. TCRdb itself ran the 5' RACE reads through MiXCR, one entry per CDR3 protein. Of 410,000 or so distinct CDR3 sequences listed, roughly 18% were seen once; the top ten hold approximately 12%. The CDR3 sequence is 15 residues long. CDR1 SGHKS and CDR2 YYEKEE come from the germline V gene (reference sequence). The V segment lost 3 bases and the J segment 4 bases; nucleotides outside the gene matches: 6. Notes on the study in general: While abundant cord blood beta clonotypes carried fewer insertions, memory repertoires showed no such pattern.

The chain has TRBV5-5 and TRBJ1-1, with 10 positions matching TRBD1. The TCR comes from a man aged 50 or older in good health. Material for sequencing was naive T cells sorted from blood. This CDR3 reads CASSSSGTGATEAFF. The CDR3 DNA sequence: TGTGCCAGCAGCTCATCCGGGACAGGGGCCACTGAAGCTTTCTTT.